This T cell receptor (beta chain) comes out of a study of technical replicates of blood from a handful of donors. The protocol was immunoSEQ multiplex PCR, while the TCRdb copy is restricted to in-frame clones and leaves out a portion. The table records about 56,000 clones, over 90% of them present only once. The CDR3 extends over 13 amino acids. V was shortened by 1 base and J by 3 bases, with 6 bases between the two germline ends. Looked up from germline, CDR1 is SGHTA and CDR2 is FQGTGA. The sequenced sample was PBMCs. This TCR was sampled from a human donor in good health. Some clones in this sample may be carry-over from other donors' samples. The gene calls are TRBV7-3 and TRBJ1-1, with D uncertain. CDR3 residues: CASSLMRDTEAFF. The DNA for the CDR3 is TGTGCCAGCAGCTTAATGCGGGACACTGAAGCTTTCTTT.